The clone carrying this T cell receptor beta chain has at least ten counts. The antigen remains undetermined. The CDR3 runs 14 residues. Trimming stripped 1 base from V and 2 bases from J, with 8 bases between. Germline CDR1 reads SGHTA; CDR2 reads FQGNSA. This sample was taken from a study of T cell repertoires in cytomegalovirus infection. Whole-study results and caveats: Ex vivo, HLA-C-restricted CMV-specific TCR beta clonotypes prevailed over the rest of the response.

TCRdb recomputed calls from the reads with MiXCR, one row per CDR3 protein. Of over 300,000 distinct CDR3 sequences listed, 8% to 9.5% are singletons. This TCR derives from a human donor in good health (CMV status not recorded). Some clones in this sample may be carry-over from other donors' samples. The V call is TRBV7-2, the J call TRBJ1-2; unclear D gene. Sequenced sample: PBMCs. This CDR3 is CASSLVGRNYGYTF. The CDR3 coding sequence is TGTGCCAGCAGCTTAGTGGGCCGAAACTATGGCTACACCTTC.